The rows below give T cell receptor beta chains drawn from one sample of a study of shared clonotypes between healthy human individuals. Profiling relied on immunoSEQ multiplex PCR, and the TCRdb table lists in-frame clones only, not all of them. The data contain about 870,000 clones, 92% of them singletons. The sequencing input was naive CD8+ T cells sorted from blood. The receptors come from a man younger than 45 in good health. The CDR3 runs from the conserved cysteine through the conserved F or W. D genes are given only for firm matches. Clone size is shown for a subset of rows, as once, few, many or a class of expanded clone.

D gene	clone size	CDR3 length	V gene	J gene	CDR3 DNA	CDR3 protein
.	few	14	TRBV27	TRBJ2-2	TGTGCCAGCAGTTTCGTTGACAACACCGGGGAGCTGTTTTTT	CASSFVDNTGELFF
.	.	13	TRBV6-1	TRBJ2-7	TGTGCCAGCAGTTCCGGCCGGACCTACGAGCAGTACTTC	CASSSGRTYEQYF
.	few	14	TRBV2	TRBJ2-7	TGTGCCAGCAGTGATCGGGGGCCCAGGTACGAGCAGTACTTC	CASSDRGPRYEQYF
.	.	12	TRBV14	TRBJ2-7	TGTGCCAGCAGCCAAGCCCACAGAGACCTGTACTTC	CASSQAHRDLYF
.	.	15	TRBV10-3	TRBJ1-5	TGTGCCATCAGTGAGTCAGGGGCGAGGGATCAGCCCCAGCATTTT	CAISESGARDQPQHF
.	.	14	TRBV27	TRBJ2-7	TGTGCCAGCAGTTTGGGGCAGGGATCATACGAGCAGTACTTC	CASSLGQGSYEQYF
TRBD2	.	15	TRBV5-5	TRBJ2-1	TGTGCCAGCAGCTTAAGACTAGCGCGTTGGAGTGAGCAGTTCTTC	CASSLRLARWSEQFF
.	once	14	TRBV28	TRBJ1-1	TGTGCCAGCACCCTGGGCGGGAGTTACACTGAAGCTTTCTTT	CASTLGGSYTEAFF
TRBD2	.	17	TRBV18	TRBJ2-1	TGTGCCAGCTCGGGGACTAGCGGGAGTGCTTTCTACAATGAGCAGTTCTTC	CASSGTSGSAFYNEQFF
TRBD2	.	16	TRBV2	TRBJ2-3	TGTGCCAGCAGCCCCGGGGGTAGCGGGAGCACAGATACGCAGTATTTT	CASSPGGSGSTDTQYF
.	.	13	TRBV5-1	TRBJ2-7	TGCGCCAGCAGCTTGGGAGAGAGGGTCGAGCAGTACTTC	CASSLGERVEQYF
TRBD1	.	13	TRBV2	TRBJ2-7	TGTGCCAGCCGGGACAGTCTTTCCTACGAGCAGTACTTC	CASRDSLSYEQYF
TRBD1	.	13	TRBV11-2	TRBJ2-1	TGTGCCACCAGGGGGCTGACCTACAATGAGCAGTTCTTC	CATRGLTYNEQFF
.	.	16	TRBV7-2	TRBJ2-2	TGTGCCAGCACCCAGAAGGGGGAGTCGAACACCGGGGAGCTGTTTTTT	CASTQKGESNTGELFF
.	few	14	TRBV4-1	TRBJ2-3	TGCGCCAGCAGCCAAGTGGACCACACAGATACGCAGTATTTT	CASSQVDHTDTQYF
TRBD2	.	13	TRBV29-1	TRBJ2-2	TGCAGCGTTCGGGAGGGCCGGGCCGGGGAGCTGTTTTTT	CSVREGRAGELFF